What follows are 5 T cell receptor beta chains derived from one specimen sequenced in a study of T cells in localized non-small cell lung cancer. Here immunoSEQ multiplex PCR was the method, and the copy in TCRdb shows in-frame clones only, minus some. The table records a few thousand clones, around a quarter of them present only once. The sample consisted of lung tumor tissue, taken before any cancer treatment. All receptors derive from a female donor older than 55 with stage III lung adenocarcinoma.

This clone was seen a handful of times. The chain couples TRBV6-8 to TRBJ2-5; TRBD2 aligns across 12 bases. V dropped 6 bases and J dropped 5; count of bases not matched to a gene: 13. This CDR3 comprises 17 residues. In germline, CDR1 is MNHGY, CDR2 SAAAGT. For the CDR3, the DNA is TGTGCCAGCAGCTGGACTAGCGGGATCCTCCCAAGGGAGACCCAGTACTTC. Translated: CASSWTSGILPRETQYF.

The chain employs TRBV28 and TRBJ1-2; the D gene is possibly TRBD1 (5 bases). Germline V gene data show CDR1 as MDHEN and CDR2 as SYDVKM. The V end lost 3 bases, the J end lost 4 bases, and 12 bases lay between the germline ends. The CDR3 sequence is 14 residues long. CDR3 region: CASSLIGTLYGYTF. In DNA form, the CDR3 reads TGTGCCAGCAGTTTGATAGGGACCCTCTATGGCTACACCTTC.

The gene calls are TRBV28 and TRBJ2-7; the D gene is possibly TRBD1 (5 bases). From germline, CDR1 is MDHEN and CDR2 SYDVKM. The CDR3 is made up of 14 amino acids. The V and J ends lost 3 bases and 3 bases respectively, with 12 bases between them. CDR3 protein: CASSLWQGGYEQYF. Written as DNA, the CDR3 is TGTGCCAGCAGTTTGTGGCAGGGCGGCTACGAGCAGTACTTC.

This clone qualifies as medium-sized. The chain joins TRBV6-8 to TRBJ1-1, with TRBD1 as a possible D gene (5 bases). There are 15 residues in the CDR3. V lost 8 bases and J 3 bases, leaving 19 bases between the germline ends. Germline-derived CDR1 and CDR2 are MNHGY and SAAAGT. In DNA form, the CDR3 reads TGTGCCAGCTGTACCAGACAGAGCGGGTACACTGAAGCTTTCTTT. This translates into CASCTRQSGYTEAFF.

V gene TRBV28 combines with J gene TRBJ2-2; TRBD1 matches 11 bases. This CDR3 region has 14 residues. Germline V gives CDR1 MDHEN, CDR2 SYDVKM. V lost 8 bases to trimming and J lost 5 bases; unmatched junction nucleotides: 4. Here the CDR3 DNA reads TGTGCCAGCGCCGGGACAGGGGGAACCGGGGAGCTGTTTTTT. Protein: CASAGTGGTGELFF.